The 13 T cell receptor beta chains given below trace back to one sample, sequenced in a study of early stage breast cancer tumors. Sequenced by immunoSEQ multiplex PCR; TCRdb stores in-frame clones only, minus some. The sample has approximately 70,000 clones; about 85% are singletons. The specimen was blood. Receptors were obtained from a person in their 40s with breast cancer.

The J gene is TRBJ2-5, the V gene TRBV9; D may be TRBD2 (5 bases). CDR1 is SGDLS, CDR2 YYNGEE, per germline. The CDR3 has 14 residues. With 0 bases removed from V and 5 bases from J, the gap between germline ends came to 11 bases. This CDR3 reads CASSVAGYGETQYF. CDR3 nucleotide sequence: TGTGCCAGCAGCGTAGCGGGGTACGGGGAGACCCAGTACTTC.

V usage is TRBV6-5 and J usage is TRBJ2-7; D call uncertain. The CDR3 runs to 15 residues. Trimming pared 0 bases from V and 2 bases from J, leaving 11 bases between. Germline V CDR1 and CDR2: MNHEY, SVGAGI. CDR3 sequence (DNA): TGTGCCAGCAGTTACTCGAGCGCTTTCGCCTACGAGCAGTACTTC. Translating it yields CASSYSSAFAYEQYF.

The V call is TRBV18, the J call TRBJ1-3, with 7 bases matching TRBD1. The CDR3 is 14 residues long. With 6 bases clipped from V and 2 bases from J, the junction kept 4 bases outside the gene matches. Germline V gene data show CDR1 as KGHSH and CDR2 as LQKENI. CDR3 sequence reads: CASSTGMAGNTIYF. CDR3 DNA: TGTGCCAGCTCGACAGGGATGGCTGGAAACACCATATATTTT.

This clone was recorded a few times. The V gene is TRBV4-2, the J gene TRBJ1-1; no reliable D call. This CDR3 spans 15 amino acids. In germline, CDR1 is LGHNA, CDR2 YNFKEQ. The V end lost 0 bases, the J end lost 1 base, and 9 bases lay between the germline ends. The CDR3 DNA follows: TGTGCCAGCAGCCAAGATCAGGCACGGAACACTGAAGCTTTCTTT. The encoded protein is CASSQDQARNTEAFF.

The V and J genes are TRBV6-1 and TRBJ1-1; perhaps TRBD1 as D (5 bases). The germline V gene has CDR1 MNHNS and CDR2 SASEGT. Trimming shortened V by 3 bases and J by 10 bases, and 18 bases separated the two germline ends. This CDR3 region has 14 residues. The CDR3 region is CASSESTFGARAFF. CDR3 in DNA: TGTGCCAGCAGTGAGTCAACATTCGGGGCGAGAGCTTTCTTT.

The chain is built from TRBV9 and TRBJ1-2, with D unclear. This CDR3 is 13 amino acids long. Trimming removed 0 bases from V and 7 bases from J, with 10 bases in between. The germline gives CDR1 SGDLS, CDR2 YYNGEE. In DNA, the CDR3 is TGTGCCAGCAGCGTAGGGGATCTCAGTGGCTACACCTTC. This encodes CASSVGDLSGYTF.

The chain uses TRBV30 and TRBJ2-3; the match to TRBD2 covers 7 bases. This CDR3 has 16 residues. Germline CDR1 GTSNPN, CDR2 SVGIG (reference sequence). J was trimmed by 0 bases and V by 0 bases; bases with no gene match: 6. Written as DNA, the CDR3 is TGTGCCTGGAGTGTTAAGGGACTAACAAGCACAGATACGCAGTATTTT. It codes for CAWSVKGLTSTDTQYF.

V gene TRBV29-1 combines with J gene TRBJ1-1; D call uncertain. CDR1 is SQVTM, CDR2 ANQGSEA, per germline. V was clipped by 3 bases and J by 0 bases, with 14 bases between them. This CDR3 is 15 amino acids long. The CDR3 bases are TGCAGCGTTGATAATTTCGGGCAGTTGAACACTGAAGCTTTCTTT. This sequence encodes CSVDNFGQLNTEAFF.

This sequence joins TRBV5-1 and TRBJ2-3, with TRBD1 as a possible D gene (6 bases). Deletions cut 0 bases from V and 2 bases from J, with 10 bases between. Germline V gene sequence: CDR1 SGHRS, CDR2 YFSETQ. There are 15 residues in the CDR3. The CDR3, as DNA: TGCGCCAGCAGCTTGGAACAGGGCTCCACAGATACGCAGTATTTT. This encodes CASSLEQGSTDTQYF.

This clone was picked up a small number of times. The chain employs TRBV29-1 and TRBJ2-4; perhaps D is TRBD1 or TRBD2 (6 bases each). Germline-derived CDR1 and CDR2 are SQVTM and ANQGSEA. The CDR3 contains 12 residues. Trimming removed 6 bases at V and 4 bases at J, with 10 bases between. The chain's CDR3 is CSVGGRKNIQYF. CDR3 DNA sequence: TGCAGCGTGGGGGGCCGGAAAAACATTCAGTACTTC.

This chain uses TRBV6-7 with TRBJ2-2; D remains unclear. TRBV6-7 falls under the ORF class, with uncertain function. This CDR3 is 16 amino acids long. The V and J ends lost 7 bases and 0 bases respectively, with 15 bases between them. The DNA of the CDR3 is TGTGCCAGCATGTACTTGGCCTACCCGAACACCGGGGAGCTGTTTTTT. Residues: CASMYLAYPNTGELFF.

CDR3 DNA sequence: TGTGCCAGTAGTAGTGGGGCTGGGGCCAACGTCCTGACTTTC. It specifies CASSSGAGANVLTF. The chain couples TRBV19 to TRBJ2-6; D call uncertain. The CDR3 loop spans 14 amino acids. Germline V CDR1 and CDR2: LNHDA, SQIVND (reference sequence). V was trimmed by 4 bases and J by 2 bases, leaving 6 bases between them. The whole variable domain, filled in from reference TRBV19 and TRBJ2-6, reads DGGITQSPKYLFRKEGQNVTLSCEQNLNHDAMYWYRQDPGQGLRLIYYSQIVNDFQKGDIAEGYSVSREKKESFPLTVTSAQKNPTAFYLCASSSGAGANVLTFGAGSRLTVL.

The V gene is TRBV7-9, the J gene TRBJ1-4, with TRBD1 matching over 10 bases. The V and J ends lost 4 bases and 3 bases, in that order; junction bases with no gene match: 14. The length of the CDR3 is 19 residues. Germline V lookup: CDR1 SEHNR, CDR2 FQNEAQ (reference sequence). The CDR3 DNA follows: TGTGCCAGCAGCTCACTAGCGCTGGGACAGGGGAGGGCTAATGAAAAACTGTTTTTT. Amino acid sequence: CASSSLALGQGRANEKLFF.